The 18 T cell receptor beta chains reported below all come from one sample, sequenced in a study of cytomegalovirus exposure and HLA in healthy donors. Clones were sequenced by immunoSEQ multiplex PCR, and TCRdb holds only the in-frame ones, with some missing. In the table there are hundreds of thousands of clones, 75% to 90% of which are singletons. Sequences were obtained from PBMCs. These receptors all stem from a woman aged 18-29 years in good health and CMV-seronegative.

This chain connects TRBV28 to TRBJ1-5; 9 nucleotides agree with TRBD1. This CDR3 is 15 amino acids long. V lost 3 bases and J lost 7; bases outside the gene matches: 7. CDR1 is MDHEN, CDR2 SYDVKM, per germline. For the CDR3, the DNA is TGTGCCAGCAGTTTTGGTCACAGGGGGCTACAGCCCCAGCATTTT. Translation: CASSFGHRGLQPQHF. Full variable domain (missing parts from reference TRBV28 and TRBJ1-5): DVKVTQSSRYLVKRTGEKVFLECVQDMDHENMFWYRQDPGLGLRLIYFSYDVKMKEKGDIPEGYSVSREKKERFSLILESASTNQTSMYLCASSFGHRGLQPQHFGDGTRLSIL.

This chain joins TRBV27 and TRBJ2-7, with 8 positions matching TRBD2. The V and J ends lost 5 bases and 3 bases, in that order; junction bases with no gene match: 12. Germline-derived CDR1 and CDR2 are MNHEY and SMNVEV (reference sequence). The CDR3 runs to 16 residues. CDR3 in DNA: TGTGCCAGCAGTCCGACCGGGGGGGGCATGGGCTACGAGCAGTACTTC. This translates into CASSPTGGGMGYEQYF.

The genes are TRBV28 and TRBJ1-2; TRBD1 matches at 7 bases. The germline V gene has CDR1 MDHEN and CDR2 SYDVKM. Losses at the gene ends were 7 bases for V and 4 bases for J; bases not matched to a gene: 12. The CDR3 totals 15 residues. DNA of the CDR3: TGTGCCAGCACCTTAAGGGACAGACCACCCTATGGCTACACCTTC. Encoded protein: CASTLRDRPPYGYTF.

The chain links TRBV2 to TRBJ2-7; D uncertain. Germline CDR1 and CDR2: SNHLY and FYNNEI. V shed 3 bases and J shed 4 bases, with 13 bases lying between them. This CDR3 is 14 amino acids long. CDR3 in DNA: TGTGCCAGCAGTGACAGGTCTTTAGGATACGAGCAGTACTTC. Translated: CASSDRSLGYEQYF.

Here the CDR3 reads CASSFGEQFF. The DNA of the CDR3 is TGTGCCAGCAGCTTCGGTGAGCAGTTCTTC. The V call is TRBV11-2, the J call TRBJ2-1; unclear D gene. The CDR3 is 10 amino acids. The V gene lost 3 bases and the J gene lost 9 bases, with 3 bases spanning the gap. Germline loops: CDR1 SGHAT, CDR2 FQNNGV.

The chain links TRBV4-2 to TRBJ2-1, with 11 bases lining up with TRBD2. This CDR3 is built from 15 residues. V shed 1 base, J shed 7 bases, and the junction held 3 bases outside the gene matches. The germline gives CDR1 LGHNA, CDR2 YNFKEQ. CDR3 coding DNA: TGTGCCAGCAGCCAAGGACTAGCGGGGTTGAATGAGCAGTTCTTC. Its translation: CASSQGLAGLNEQFF.

A remark on this clone: Other nucleotide sequences in the sample specify the same CDR3. This sequence joins TRBV27 and TRBJ2-3; TRBD2 agrees at 9 bases. This CDR3 is 15 amino acids long. Germline V gene lookup returns CDR1 MNHEY and CDR2 SMNVEV (reference sequence). With 5 bases clipped from V and 1 base from J, the junction kept 4 bases outside the gene matches. CDR3 loop: CASSLRTSGTDTQYF. In DNA form, the CDR3 reads TGTGCCAGCAGTCTTCGGACTAGCGGCACAGATACGCAGTATTTT.

The rearrangement joins TRBV28 to TRBJ2-3; 8 bases are shared with TRBD2. This CDR3 is 16 amino acids long. CDR1 MDHEN and CDR2 SYDVKM come from the germline V gene. The J segment lost 3 bases and the V segment lost 5 bases, leaving 10 bases of the junction unmatched. The CDR3 protein is CASSIGAGAMTDTQYF. CDR3 DNA: TGTGCCAGCAGTATCGGAGCGGGAGCGATGACAGATACGCAGTATTTT.

The V and J genes are TRBV7-9 and TRBJ2-1, with TRBD1 matching over 8 bases. The germline V gene has CDR1 SEHNR and CDR2 FQNEAQ (reference sequence). The V and J ends lost 5 bases and 3 bases, in that order; junction bases with no gene match: 6. This CDR3 contains 15 residues. The CDR3 DNA sequence: TGTGCCAGCAGCCCGACCGGGACAGGCTACAATGAGCAGTTCTTC. Translating it yields CASSPTGTGYNEQFF.

The chain combines TRBV27 with TRBJ1-5; D gene ambiguous. Per germline, CDR1 MNHEY and CDR2 SMNVEV (reference sequence). V was cut by 3 bases and J by 9 bases, with 27 bases left in between. The CDR3 covers 18 residues. In DNA, the CDR3 is TGTGCCAGCAGTTTTCGCTTGGTGCCTGGTTATATAATTAGGCCCCAGCATTTT. Protein product: CASSFRLVPGYIIRPQHF.

The CDR3 DNA follows: TGTGCCAGTAGTATTTTCGGACAGGCCGGCTATGGCTACACCTTC. Translation: CASSIFGQAGYGYTF. The rearrangement uses TRBV19 and TRBJ1-2; 7 nucleotides agree with TRBD1. V trimming: 3 bases; J trimming: 4 bases; junction bases outside the gene matches: 8. The CDR3 has 15 residues. Germline V CDR1 and CDR2: LNHDA, SQIVND (reference sequence).

The CDR3: CASSYWTVRSGNTIYF. CDR3 coding DNA: TGCGCCAGCAGCTACTGGACAGTCCGCTCTGGAAACACCATATATTTT. This chain links TRBV5-1 with TRBJ1-3, with D perhaps matching TRBD1 (6 bases). Per the germline V gene, CDR1 is SGHRS and CDR2 is YFSETQ. With 3 bases removed from V and 0 bases from J, the gap between germline ends came to 13 bases. The CDR3 has 16 residues.

The chain couples TRBV29-1 to TRBJ2-1; 16 positions match TRBD2. J was trimmed by 7 bases and V by 4 bases; bases with no gene match: 13. This CDR3 region has 18 residues. CDR1 SQVTM and CDR2 ANQGSEA come from the germline V gene. The CDR3 is CSVVPGLAGGPLENEQFF. In nucleotides, the CDR3 is TGCAGCGTTGTCCCGGGACTAGCGGGAGGGCCTTTAGAGAATGAGCAGTTCTTC.

The chain has TRBV6-1 and TRBJ1-2; no clear D gene. V lost 5 bases, J lost 7 bases, and 8 bases lay in between. Germline-derived CDR1 and CDR2 are MNHNS and SASEGT. This CDR3 region has 11 residues. This chain's CDR3 is CASSYAGGYTF. The CDR3 nucleotides are TGTGCCAGCAGTTACGCGGGTGGCTACACCTTC.

The V and J genes are TRBV30 and TRBJ2-7, with TRBD1 identical over 8 bases. V lost 5 bases and J lost 1; bases outside the gene matches: 7. CDR1 is GTSNPN and CDR2 is SVGIG in the germline V gene (reference sequence). CDR3 size: 14 residues. CDR3 amino acids: CAWDGTGQSYEQYF. CDR3 DNA: TGTGCCTGGGACGGGACAGGTCAATCCTACGAGCAGTACTTC.

The chain links TRBV2 to TRBJ1-4; D possibly corresponds to TRBD1 (5 bases). This CDR3 comprises 13 residues. Per the germline V gene, CDR1 is SNHLY and CDR2 is FYNNEI. The germline V and J ends were trimmed by 6 bases and 8 bases, with 13 bases remaining between them. The CDR3 DNA follows: TGTGCCAGCAGGGACACCCCAAGGGAAAAACTGTTTTTT. It yields the protein CASRDTPREKLFF.

CDR3 amino acids: CASSQPGQGSEKLFF. CDR3 nucleotide sequence: TGCGCCAGCAGCCAACCGGGACAGGGGTCTGAAAAACTGTTTTTT. This sequence joins TRBV4-1 and TRBJ1-4, with 10 bases matching TRBD1. With 2 bases clipped from V and 7 bases from J, the junction kept 4 bases outside the gene matches. Germline CDR1 is MGHRA and CDR2 is YSYEKL. CDR3 length: 15 residues.

This clone was detected once. The chain joins TRBV27 to TRBJ2-3, with D tentatively TRBD1 (7 bases). The CDR3 contains 12 residues. CDR1 is MNHEY, CDR2 SMNVEV, per germline (reference sequence). V was shortened by 10 bases and J by 6 bases, with 14 bases between the two germline ends. CDR3 residues: CAIGRGADTQYF. The CDR3 DNA sequence: TGTGCCATAGGCAGGGGGGCGGATACGCAGTATTTT.